Listed below are T cell receptor beta chains from one sample, sequenced in a study of blood T cell repertoires in COVID-19. Profiling relied on immunoSEQ multiplex PCR, and the TCRdb table lists in-frame clones only, not all of them. The data hold some 310,000 clones, with roughly nine tenths observed a single time. Specimen: PBMCs or T cells enriched from blood (not recorded which). These receptors were taken from a woman aged 25 to 39 who had recovered from COVID-19. Each CDR3 is given without its conserved first and last residue. Part of the rows lack a size; the others show once, few, many or a class for expanded clones.

j_call: TRBJ1-3
clone_size: .
v_call: TRBV5-1
cdr3_aa: ASSLDPGAGNTIY

j_call: TRBJ2-5
clone_size: .
v_call: TRBV4-1
cdr3_aa: ASSLPTLYQETQY

j_call: TRBJ2-7
clone_size: .
v_call: TRBV27
cdr3_aa: ASSFTGGTYEQY

j_call: TRBJ2-7
clone_size: .
v_call: TRBV28
cdr3_aa: ASSLNRDEQY

j_call: TRBJ2-3
clone_size: once
v_call: TRBV27
cdr3_aa: ASSTYPGTDTQY

j_call: TRBJ2-5
clone_size: once
v_call: TRBV6-5
cdr3_aa: ASSFGGAGETQY

j_call: TRBJ1-5
clone_size: .
v_call: TRBV20-1
cdr3_aa: SASQRASGNQPQH

j_call: TRBJ2-7
clone_size: .
v_call: TRBV5-5
cdr3_aa: ASSLVSGGGLGREQY

j_call: TRBJ1-2
clone_size: .
v_call: TRBV11-2
cdr3_aa: ASSLERTAYGYT

j_call: TRBJ2-2
clone_size: once
v_call: TRBV18
cdr3_aa: ASSSASGGTGELF

j_call: TRBJ2-3
clone_size: .
v_call: TRBV19
cdr3_aa: ASSMYYGPSDTQY

j_call: TRBJ1-5
clone_size: .
v_call: TRBV27
cdr3_aa: ASSSQTPGQPQH

j_call: TRBJ2-2
clone_size: .
v_call: TRBV7-6
cdr3_aa: ASSFQPGQGLSGANTGELF

j_call: TRBJ1-1
clone_size: .
v_call: TRBV18
cdr3_aa: ASSPGQGQSGAF

j_call: TRBJ2-2
clone_size: .
v_call: TRBV13
cdr3_aa: ASSLGYRGINTGELF

j_call: TRBJ1-4
clone_size: .
v_call: TRBV18
cdr3_aa: ASSPNRGTANEKLF

j_call: TRBJ1-1
clone_size: .
v_call: TRBV28
cdr3_aa: ASSLITGANTEAF

j_call: TRBJ2-4
clone_size: .
v_call: TRBV7-8
cdr3_aa: ASSLLGGRGPKGKNIQY

j_call: TRBJ2-7
clone_size: .
v_call: TRBV19
cdr3_aa: ASTASGSSYEQY

j_call: TRBJ2-2
clone_size: .
v_call: TRBV5-4
cdr3_aa: ASSTGGNTGELF

j_call: TRBJ1-4
clone_size: .
v_call: TRBV16
cdr3_aa: ASSLQGGNEKLF

j_call: TRBJ1-1
clone_size: .
v_call: TRBV4-2
cdr3_aa: ASSSWDRGDTEAF

j_call: TRBJ2-7
clone_size: few
v_call: TRBV10-3
cdr3_aa: AISRTGSSYEQY

j_call: TRBJ1-1
clone_size: .
v_call: TRBV27
cdr3_aa: ASSLWGGLMNTEAF

j_call: TRBJ2-2
clone_size: .
v_call: TRBV21-1
cdr3_aa: ASSKGCLAGGLMNTGELF

j_call: TRBJ2-1
clone_size: .
v_call: TRBV3-1/TRBV3-2
cdr3_aa: ASSQDLAGDSYNEQF